These T cell receptor beta chains were read from a single sample in a study of T cell responses to AZD1222 COVID-19 vaccine. The assay was immunoSEQ multiplex PCR, and TCRdb's table has in-frame clones only and misses some. The data show some 150,000 clones, approximately 89% seen once. Sequences were derived from peripheral blood, sampled 28 days after the second AZD1222 dose. These receptors all stem from an adult who received the AZD1222 COVID-19 vaccine. Each CDR3 is given with its conserved first and last residue. The D gene is left open where the match is weak. Size is omitted from some rows. Given values are once, few, many or a class for expanded clones.

>TRBV28|NA|TRBJ1-5|few
CASSPYDRNQPQHF
TGTGCCAGCAGTCCCTACGACAGAAATCAGCCCCAGCATTTT
>TRBV5-4|TRBD2|TRBJ2-1|NA
CASAPSGIPAHEQFF
TGTGCCAGCGCGCCTAGCGGGATCCCTGCTCATGAGCAGTTCTTC
>TRBV5-6|NA|TRBJ1-1|once
CASSDRTVNTEAFF
TGTGCCAGCAGCGATAGGACGGTGAACACTGAAGCTTTCTTT
>TRBV2|TRBD2|TRBJ2-5|NA
CASSGGRDETQYF
TGTGCCAGCAGTGGGGGGAGGGACGAGACCCAGTACTTC
>TRBV24-1|NA|TRBJ1-1|NA
CATSDYQGKAFF
TGTGCCACCAGTGATTACCAGGGGAAAGCTTTCTTT
>TRBV6-5|NA|TRBJ2-2|NA
CATRGEGNTGELFF
TGTGCCACGAGGGGGGAGGGAAACACCGGGGAGCTGTTTTTT
>TRBV20-1|NA|TRBJ2-7|NA
CSANLGGVQYF
TGCAGTGCTAACCTAGGGGGAGTGCAGTACTTC
>TRBV19|TRBD1|TRBJ1-5|NA
CASSTDRGPNQPQHF
TGTGCCAGTAGTACGGACAGGGGGCCTAATCAGCCCCAGCATTTT
>TRBV20-1|NA|TRBJ1-1|NA
CSASPGALTEAFF
TGCAGTGCTAGTCCGGGGGCGCTCACTGAAGCTTTCTTT
>TRBV24-1|NA|TRBJ2-3|NA
CATSDPTNPTDTQYF
TGTGCCACCAGTGACCCCACAAACCCCACAGATACGCAGTATTTT
>TRBV12-3/TRBV12-4|NA|TRBJ1-1|NA
CASSLIPRTEAFF
TGTGCCAGCAGTTTAATCCCGCGCACTGAAGCTTTCTTT
>TRBV3-1/TRBV3-2|NA|TRBJ2-2|NA
CASSQGFGTLNTGELFF
TGTGCCAGCAGCCAAGGTTTCGGGACACTCAACACCGGGGAGCTGTTTTTT
>TRBV6-6|TRBD2|TRBJ2-3|NA
CASSVSGTSLTDTQYF
TGTGCCAGCAGTGTCTCCGGGACTAGTCTCACAGATACGCAGTATTTT
>TRBV5-1|NA|TRBJ1-6|NA
CASSLEGGGKSPLHF
TGCGCCAGCAGCTTAGAGGGGGGTGGTAAGTCACCCCTCCACTTT
>TRBV5-4|NA|TRBJ1-5|NA
CASSLVRGPRQPQHF
TGTGCCAGCAGCTTGGTTCGGGGGCCTCGCCAGCCCCAGCATTTT
>TRBV5-4|TRBD1|TRBJ1-1|NA
CASSSTGGNTEAFF
TGTGCCAGCAGCTCAACAGGGGGGAACACTGAAGCTTTCTTT
>TRBV6-5|TRBD1|TRBJ1-2|NA
CASGTGTGAVLTF
TGTGCCAGTGGGACCGGGACAGGGGCGGTTCTCACCTTC
>TRBV5-1|TRBD1|TRBJ1-1|few
CASSALGGADTEAFF
TGCGCCAGCAGCGCACTAGGGGGCGCGGACACTGAAGCTTTCTTT
>TRBV19|NA|TRBJ2-1|NA
CASRDKSVSYNEQFF
TGTGCCAGTAGAGACAAATCCGTTTCCTACAATGAGCAGTTCTTC
>TRBV5-1|TRBD1|TRBJ1-6|NA
CASSASGTDSPLHF
TGCGCCAGCAGCGCCTCAGGGACAGATTCACCCCTCCACTTT
>TRBV14|NA|TRBJ1-1|NA
CASRGNTEAFF
TGTGCCAGCAGGGGGAACACTGAAGCTTTCTTT
>TRBV5-6|NA|TRBJ2-6|NA
CASSPTWTELSGANVLTF
TGTGCCAGCAGCCCTACCTGGACAGAACTCTCTGGGGCCAACGTCCTGACTTTC
>TRBV9|NA|TRBJ1-2|NA
CASSVDPSGGYTF
TGTGCCAGCAGCGTAGACCCCTCGGGGGGCTACACCTTC
>TRBV18|TRBD1|TRBJ1-6|NA
CASSPLGQDSPLHF
TGTGCCAGCTCACCTTTGGGACAGGATTCACCCCTCCACTTT
>TRBV24-1|NA|TRBJ1-5|NA
CATSEQGLGDQPQHF
TGTGCCACCAGTGAACAGGGTTTAGGGGATCAGCCCCAGCATTTT
>TRBV6-2/TRBV6-3|NA|TRBJ1-2|NA
CASSYSGVGTNYGYTF
TGTGCCAGCAGTTACTCAGGGGTCGGAACTAACTATGGCTACACCTTC